This T cell receptor (beta chain) was obtained from a study of spatial heterogeneity in lung cancer. Study overall: Alpha-chain detections were consistently fewer than beta-chain detections among the sequences. Study-level points and caveats: How many expanded intratumoral alpha and beta TCRs were present tracked the tumor mutation count, which was a count of nonsynonymous mutations.

Time point denoted: sample taken at primary tumor resection. There were around 72 donors, all of them untreated patients with early-stage non-small cell lung cancer. Whole RNA was taken from tumor, nontumor lung or frozen PBMC; it was then sequenced unsorted. The germline V gene encodes CDR1 LNHNV and CDR2 YYDKDF (reference sequence). CDR3 length equals 12 residues. The germline V and J ends were trimmed by 2 bases and 10 bases, with 9 bases remaining between them. On each TCR cDNA molecule, a unique molecular identifier was present. TCRdb re-analysed the 5' RACE reads in MiXCR, keeping a single row per CDR3 protein. The repertoire consists of some 7,800 distinct CDR3 sequences, with 10% to 15% occurring once and the leading ten covering roughly 9.6%. As to this clonotype: The target antigen is unknown.

The chain carries TRBV15 and TRBJ2-4; perhaps TRBD1 as D (5 bases). The sample in question was lung tumor tissue, obtained at surgery. This clonotype originated in a male donor with early-stage non-small cell lung cancer. The CDR3 sequence is CATSRQGPIQYF. CDR3 DNA: TGTGCCACCAGCAGACAGGGCCCTATTCAGTACTTC.